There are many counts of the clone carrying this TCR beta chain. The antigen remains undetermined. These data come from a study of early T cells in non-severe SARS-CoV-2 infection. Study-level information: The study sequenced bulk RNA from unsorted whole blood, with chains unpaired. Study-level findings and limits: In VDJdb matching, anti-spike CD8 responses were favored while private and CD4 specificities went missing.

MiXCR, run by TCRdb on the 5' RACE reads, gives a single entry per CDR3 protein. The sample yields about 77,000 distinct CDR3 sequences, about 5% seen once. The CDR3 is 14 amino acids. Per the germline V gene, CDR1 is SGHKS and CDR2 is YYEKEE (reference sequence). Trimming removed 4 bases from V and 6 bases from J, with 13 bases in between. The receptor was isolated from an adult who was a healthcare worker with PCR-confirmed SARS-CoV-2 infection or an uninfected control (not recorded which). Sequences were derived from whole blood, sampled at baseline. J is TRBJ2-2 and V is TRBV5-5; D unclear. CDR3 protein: CASSPHGSAGELFF. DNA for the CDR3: TGTGCCAGCAGCCCTCACGGGTCCGCCGGGGAGCTGTTTTTT.